This TCR beta chain was found in a study of cytomegalovirus exposure and HLA in healthy donors. Study information: Findings of an earlier analysis included 90 million to 120 million unique TCR beta sequences from some 180 million T cells.

With respect to this clone: Its antigen is not identified.

The PCR made use of 60 Vbeta and 13 Jbeta primers. Assay: immunoSEQ multiplex PCR; the TCRdb copy retains only in-frame clones and omits some. The table has about 130,000 clones, about 81% seen once. Germline values: CDR1 LNHNV, CDR2 YYDKDF (reference sequence). The CDR3 runs 14 residues. Trimming stripped 3 bases from V and 1 base from J, with 10 bases between. Whole-study results and caveats: Association of a missense DCLRE1C variant with TCR beta V- and J-gene trimming was reported in a later analysis.

These donors, healthy bone marrow donors, were studied. Sequenced input: PBMCs. The chain recombines TRBV15 with TRBJ2-7; D gene ambiguous. The source is a woman aged 40 to 50 in good health and CMV-seropositive. The chain's CDR3 is CATSSAGDSYEQYF. CDR3 bases: TGTGCCACCAGCAGTGCAGGTGATTCCTACGAGCAGTACTTC.